This TCR beta chain was identified during a study of beta chain features in type 1 diabetes. Study-wide findings and caveats: Patients with type 1 diabetes showed fewer VDJ junction insertions and more deletions.

Sequenced material consisted of expressed TCRB transcripts (all of the isolated RNA was reverse transcribed). The assay was immunoSEQ multiplex PCR, and TCRdb's table has in-frame clones only and misses some. The data show some 500,000 clones, with about an eighth seen just once and around 0.05% held by the top ten. For this clone: Its cognate antigen is unknown.

CDR1 and CDR2 from the germline V gene are LGHNT and FRNRAP. Trimming took 5 bases from V and 8 from J, leaving 6 bases between them. There are 11 residues in the CDR3. Source material: naive CD4+ T cells from blood. J is TRBJ1-4 and V is TRBV12-5; D not certain. This clonotype was sampled from a woman under 30 in good health. CDR3 nucleotide sequence: TGTGCTAGTGGTCAAAACGAAAAACTGTTTTTT. Translating gives CASGQNEKLFF.